The 30 T cell receptor beta chains below come from one sample, sequenced in a study of cytotoxic CD8 clonotypes in ibrutinib-treated CLL. Sequenced by immunoSEQ multiplex PCR; TCRdb stores in-frame clones only, minus some. The repertoire consists of around 310,000 clones, with 70% to 80% occurring once and the leading ten covering roughly 6.3%. The sample consisted of PBMCs, taken before ibrutinib treatment. The receptors were gathered from a human donor with chronic lymphocytic leukemia.

The V gene is TRBV10-2, the J gene TRBJ1-3, with D unresolved. The length of the CDR3 is 12 residues. Germline V gene data show CDR1 as WSHSY and CDR2 as SAAADI. V lost 1 base and J lost 8, with 6 bases in between. CDR3 in DNA: TGCGCCAGCAGTGAGTGGGAGGACACCATATATTTT. It translates to CASSEWEDTIYF.

V and J are TRBV4-1 and TRBJ1-5, with D possibly being TRBD1 (6 bases). The CDR3 covers 17 residues. V lost 3 bases and J 4 bases, leaving 19 bases between the germline ends. Germline V gene data show CDR1 as MGHRA and CDR2 as YSYEKL. This CDR3 reads CASSHPPGAQENQPQHF. The CDR3 DNA follows: TGCGCCAGCAGCCACCCACCAGGGGCCCAGGAGAATCAGCCCCAGCATTTT.

The chain is built from TRBV4-1 and TRBJ2-7; weak D call: TRBD2 (5 bases). CDR1 MGHRA and CDR2 YSYEKL come from the germline V gene. This CDR3 is built from 15 residues. V was trimmed by 0 bases and J by 0 bases, leaving 9 bases between them. CDR3 residues: CASSQDGGASYEQYF. CDR3 bases: TGCGCCAGCAGCCAAGACGGAGGTGCCTCCTACGAGCAGTACTTC.

The genes are TRBV29-1 and TRBJ1-2, with D maybe TRBD1 (5 bases). Germline assignment: CDR1 SQVTM and CDR2 ANQGSEA. Trimming took off 7 bases at V and 3 bases at J, with 18 bases between the two ends. This CDR3 spans 14 amino acids. CDR3 nucleotides: TGCAGCGACCGACCCGCGACAGCAGACTATGGCTACACCTTC. This encodes CSDRPATADYGYTF.

The chain has TRBV5-1 and TRBJ1-2; a weak D match, TRBD1 (5 bases). Trimming removed 3 bases at V and 4 bases at J, with 22 bases between. Germline V gene lookup returns CDR1 SGHRS and CDR2 YFSETQ. The length of the CDR3 is 17 residues. This CDR3 reads CASSWGTGSSWSYGYTF. The DNA for the CDR3 is TGCGCCAGCAGCTGGGGGACGGGGAGTTCCTGGTCCTATGGCTACACCTTC.

This sequence joins TRBV4-1 and TRBJ2-5; 8 nucleotides match TRBD2. Losses at the gene ends were 0 bases for V and 4 bases for J; bases not matched to a gene: 10. CDR1 and CDR2 from the germline V gene are MGHRA and YSYEKL. The CDR3 has 17 amino acids. As DNA, the CDR3 is TGCGCCAGCAGCCAAGATCCCCCCGGGAGGGTAGGAGAGACCCAGTACTTC. Translating gives CASSQDPPGRVGETQYF.

The chain combines TRBV6-5 with TRBJ2-1; 7 nucleotides agree with TRBD2. Per the germline V gene, CDR1 is MNHEY and CDR2 is SVGAGI. The CDR3 contains 14 residues. V was pared by 6 bases and J by 5 bases, with 7 bases of the junction left unmatched. Written as DNA, the CDR3 is TGTGCCAGCAGGGCCGGGACTACCAACAATGAGCAGTTCTTC. This sequence encodes CASRAGTTNNEQFF.

Concerning this clone itself: Sequence at one end of the junction differs from germline and may be a read error. The J gene is TRBJ2-1, the V gene TRBV15; unclear D gene. The germline V gene encodes CDR1 LNHNV and CDR2 YYDKDF (reference sequence). The CDR3 runs to 16 residues. The CDR3 sequence is CATSGEVMGPRNEQFF. For the CDR3, the DNA is TGTGCCACCAGCGGAGAGGTTATGGGTCCCCGCAATGAGCAGTTCTTC.

This chain links TRBV9 with TRBJ2-2; 7 bases match TRBD2. CDR3 size: 16 residues. V lost 3 bases, J lost 7 bases, and 12 bases stayed unmatched. Germline assignment: CDR1 SGDLS and CDR2 YYNGEE. CDR3 loop: CASSERRGTMDGELFF. The CDR3 bases are TGTGCCAGCAGCGAAAGAAGAGGGACTATGGACGGGGAGCTGTTTTTT.

The chain recombines TRBV15 with TRBJ2-7; D is ambiguous. CDR1 and CDR2 (germline): LNHNV, YYDKDF (reference sequence). V lost 3 bases, J lost 0 bases, and 9 bases lay in between. The CDR3 has 14 amino acids. CDR3 loop: CATSSGLLSYEQYF. CDR3 nucleotide sequence: TGTGCCACCAGCAGTGGTCTCCTCTCCTACGAGCAGTACTTC.

V usage is TRBV27 and J usage is TRBJ1-1; no firm D call. From germline, CDR1 is MNHEY and CDR2 SMNVEV (reference sequence). This CDR3 spans 13 amino acids. The germline V and J ends were trimmed by 2 bases and 5 bases, with 9 bases remaining between them. The CDR3 sequence: CASSLGFRTEAFF. The CDR3 bases are TGTGCCAGCAGTTTAGGCTTTAGGACTGAAGCTTTCTTT.

The chain has TRBV5-6 and TRBJ2-5; D gene unclear. This CDR3 comprises 16 residues. The V gene's germline CDR1 is SGHDT and CDR2 YYEEEE. V was shortened by 3 bases and J by 1 base, with 16 bases between the two germline ends. The CDR3 region is CASSYDRAKFQETQYF. CDR3 coding DNA: TGTGCCAGCAGCTACGACCGTGCGAAGTTCCAAGAGACCCAGTACTTC.

This chain's CDR3 is CASSQDSRGGNTIYF. The CDR3 bases are TGCGCCAGCAGCCAAGATAGCCGGGGTGGAAACACCATATATTTT. The chain couples TRBV4-3 to TRBJ1-3; D unresolved. The CDR3 length is 15 residues. The V gene's germline CDR1 is LGHNA and CDR2 YSLEER. V was pared by 0 bases and J by 3 bases, with 9 bases between.

The V gene is TRBV30, the J gene TRBJ2-4; 7 positions match TRBD2. The V gene's germline CDR1 is GTSNPN and CDR2 SVGIG (reference sequence). The V segment lost 1 base and the J segment 5 bases; nucleotides outside the gene matches: 8. The CDR3 covers 15 residues. The CDR3 reads CAWSGGEGAENIQYF. The CDR3 region has the DNA TGTGCCTGGAGTGGGGGGGAGGGAGCGGAAAACATTCAGTACTTC.

The chain uses TRBV7-8 and TRBJ2-6; possible D gene TRBD1, 5 bases. CDR3 size: 15 residues. The germline gives CDR1 SGHVS, CDR2 FQNEAQ. V shed 1 base and J shed 2 bases, with 6 bases lying between them. The CDR3 DNA sequence: TGTGCCAGCAGCTTAGGACAGCCTGGGGCCAACGTCCTGACTTTC. As protein: CASSLGQPGANVLTF.

V and J are TRBV7-9 and TRBJ2-7; 10 bases map to TRBD2. The CDR3 covers 16 residues. Trimming took 5 bases from V and 7 from J; bases not matched to a gene: 14. Germline V lookup: CDR1 SEHNR, CDR2 FQNEAQ (reference sequence). CDR3 protein: CASSPAASGGIGEQYF. The CDR3 nucleotides read TGTGCCAGCAGCCCCGCCGCTAGCGGGGGAATTGGGGAGCAGTACTTC.

The rearrangement joins TRBV10-1 to TRBJ1-5; the match to TRBD1 covers 7 bases. CDR1 is WNHNN and CDR2 is SYGVQD in the germline V gene (reference sequence). The CDR3 has 18 amino acids. The trim removed 3 bases at V and 3 bases at J, leaving 14 bases unmatched. The CDR3 loop is CASSEGEVRGNINQPQHF. For the CDR3, the DNA is TGCGCCAGCAGTGAAGGAGAAGTCAGGGGGAATATCAATCAGCCCCAGCATTTT.

Comment on this clone: This same CDR3 is encoded by further DNA sequences in the sample. This chain connects TRBV4-3 to TRBJ2-3; D is unclear. CDR3 length: 14 amino acids. The germline gives CDR1 LGHNA, CDR2 YSLEER. Trimming shortened V by 0 bases and J by 3 bases, and 7 bases separated the two germline ends. CDR3 coding DNA: TGCGCCAGCAGCCAAGATTTGAGGACAGATACGCAGTATTTT. It codes for CASSQDLRTDTQYF.

V and J are TRBV27 and TRBJ1-2, with 10 bases matching TRBD1. Germline assignment: CDR1 MNHEY and CDR2 SMNVEV (reference sequence). This CDR3 is 14 amino acids long. With 5 bases clipped from V and 7 bases from J, the junction kept 7 bases outside the gene matches. The CDR3 coding sequence is TGTGCCAGCAGTCCTGGGACAGGGGTTCCTGGCTACACCTTC. It encodes CASSPGTGVPGYTF.

This clone was recorded only once. This chain uses TRBV11-1 with TRBJ2-5; D call uncertain. The CDR3 has 12 residues. CDR1 SGHAT and CDR2 FQDESV come from the germline V gene (reference sequence). The V end was cut by 1 base, the J end by 7 bases, with 7 bases between. CDR3 sequence: CASSLGWGTQYF. The CDR3 DNA is TGTGCCAGCAGCTTAGGGTGGGGGACCCAGTACTTC.

The chain employs TRBV5-6 and TRBJ2-1; 7 bases map to TRBD2. The CDR3 contains 16 residues. CDR1 and CDR2 from the germline V gene are SGHDT and YYEEEE. The junction had 14 bases not matched to a gene; V was cut back by 4 bases and J by 7 bases. The CDR3 protein is CASSKYRGGVLNEQFF. CDR3 in DNA: TGTGCCAGCAGCAAATACCGGGGAGGGGTCCTGAATGAGCAGTTCTTC.

The chain is built from TRBV28 and TRBJ2-1; 16 bases are a match to TRBD2. Trimming at V came to 5 bases and at J to 9 bases, leaving 16 bases not matched to a gene. The V gene's germline CDR1 is MDHEN and CDR2 SYDVKM. The CDR3 length is 19 residues. In DNA, the CDR3 is TGTGCCAGCAGTCCGCCCGCCGGGACTAGCGGGAGGGCCTGGATTGAGCAGTTCTTC. Amino acids: CASSPPAGTSGRAWIEQFF.

The chain has TRBV7-9 and TRBJ1-1, with no clear D. Trimming left V 0 bases short and J 0 bases short, with 8 bases between. CDR1 SEHNR and CDR2 FQNEAQ come from the germline V gene (reference sequence). CDR3 length equals 15 residues. CDR3 sequence reads: CASSLARILNTEAFF. DNA for the CDR3: TGTGCCAGCAGCTTAGCGCGCATCTTGAACACTGAAGCTTTCTTT.

The rearrangement joins TRBV11-2 to TRBJ1-5, with 8 bases aligning to TRBD1. Germline V gene data show CDR1 as SGHAT and CDR2 as FQNNGV. Losses at the gene ends were 4 bases for V and 6 bases for J; bases not matched to a gene: 8. The CDR3 length is 15 residues. The DNA for the CDR3 is TGTGCCAGCAGCTATTCGGACAGGGCAAGTCAGCCCCAGCATTTT. Encoded protein: CASSYSDRASQPQHF.

The chain joins TRBV11-2 to TRBJ2-2; D gene unclear. The germline V and J ends were trimmed by 0 bases and 13 bases, with 12 bases remaining between them. The CDR3 covers 13 residues. The V gene's germline CDR1 is SGHAT and CDR2 FQNNGV. The CDR3 loop reads CASSLDSKYRLFF. Written as DNA, the CDR3 is TGTGCCAGCAGCTTAGATTCCAAATATAGGCTGTTTTTT.

This clone has only one observation. The chain combines TRBV7-9 with TRBJ2-7, with 10 bases aligning to TRBD2. The CDR3 contains 16 residues. Germline V gives CDR1 SEHNR, CDR2 FQNEAQ (reference sequence). J was trimmed by 2 bases and V by 5 bases; bases with no gene match: 9. DNA for the CDR3: TGTGCCAGCAGCCCTCCTAGCGGGAGAGCCACCTACGAGCAGTACTTC. Protein: CASSPPSGRATYEQYF.

J is TRBJ2-7 and V is TRBV7-9, with 7 bases that match TRBD2. The CDR3 has 13 amino acids. J gave up 5 bases and V 5 bases, and 6 bases lay outside the gene matches. Germline V gives CDR1 SEHNR, CDR2 FQNEAQ (reference sequence). CDR3 nucleotide sequence: TGTGCCAGCAGCGAGACTAGCTTCCACGAGCAGTACTTC. Its translation: CASSETSFHEQYF.

This clone was counted once. The chain recombines TRBV5-4 with TRBJ2-3; 10 bases match TRBD1. Germline CDR1 reads SGHNT; CDR2 reads YYREEE (reference sequence). V shed 3 bases and J 13 bases; nucleotides not matched to a gene: 8. The CDR3 is 13 amino acids. The CDR3 spells CASSSGQGPLEYF. CDR3 DNA sequence: TGTGCCAGCAGCTCGGGACAGGGGCCTTTGGAGTATTTT.

CDR3 DNA sequence: TGTGCCAGCAGGGAGACAGGGGGCAGTCAGCCCCAGCATTTT. Protein product: CASRETGGSQPQHF. This chain uses TRBV6-1 with TRBJ1-5; 10 bases match TRBD1. Germline CDR1 reads MNHNS; CDR2 reads SASEGT. The J segment lost 6 bases and the V segment lost 6 bases, leaving 5 bases of the junction unmatched. The CDR3 extends over 14 amino acids.

CDR3 in amino acids: CASSVGIRDEQYF. DNA for the CDR3: TGTGCCAGCAGCGTAGGGATTCGGGACGAGCAGTACTTC. The rearrangement joins TRBV9 to TRBJ2-7; D is unresolved. The CDR3 runs 13 residues. With 0 bases removed from V and 5 bases from J, the gap between germline ends came to 9 bases. Germline V gene lookup returns CDR1 SGDLS and CDR2 YYNGEE.